Below, 10 T cell receptor beta chains from the same sample are listed, as sequenced in a study of shared clonotypes between healthy human individuals. Measured with immunoSEQ multiplex PCR; TCRdb has only the in-frame clones, and not every one. The sample lists about 490,000 clones, approximately 82% occurring once. Sequenced: PBMCs. The receptors derive from a woman in her 40s in good health. Some clones in this sample may be carry-over from other donors' samples.

The chain uses TRBV11-2 and TRBJ2-7; D unresolved. Trimming removed 2 bases from V and 2 bases from J, with 13 bases in between. This CDR3 is 15 amino acids long. Germline V gene data show CDR1 as SGHAT and CDR2 as FQNNGV. This CDR3 is CASSLLSLGAYEQYF. CDR3 DNA sequence: TGTGCCAGCAGCTTACTATCCCTCGGTGCCTACGAGCAGTACTTC.

V and J are TRBV4-3 and TRBJ1-4, with unresolved D. This CDR3 is built from 17 residues. V was cut by 2 bases and J by 3 bases, with 16 bases left in between. Germline V lookup: CDR1 LGHNA, CDR2 YSLEER. The CDR3 is CASSQSGATVPNEKLFF. CDR3 DNA sequence: TGCGCCAGCAGCCAATCGGGAGCCACGGTCCCTAATGAAAAACTGTTTTTT.

The rearrangement uses TRBV7-2 and TRBJ2-2; 11 bases are shared with TRBD2. This CDR3 comprises 15 residues. Trimming removed 4 bases from V and 6 bases from J; junction bases left unmatched: 4. CDR1 SGHTA and CDR2 FQGNSA come from the germline V gene. The CDR3 region is CASSSGTSGPGELFF. In DNA form, the CDR3 reads TGTGCCAGCAGCTCCGGGACTAGCGGCCCCGGGGAGCTGTTTTTT.

The chain uses TRBV28 and TRBJ2-1, with TRBD2 matching 9 bases. Trimming removed 2 bases from V and 9 bases from J; junction bases left unmatched: 5. This CDR3 region has 14 residues. In germline, CDR1 is MDHEN, CDR2 SYDVKM. The CDR3 DNA is TGTGCCAGCAGTTTACTAGCGGGAAGCGGTGAGCAGTTCTTC. It translates to CASSLLAGSGEQFF.

This clone occurred many times. The chain combines TRBV10-2 with TRBJ2-1; TRBD2 matches at 10 bases. There are 14 residues in the CDR3. With V trimmed by 8 bases and J by 5 bases, 6 bases remained unmatched. Germline V gene sequence: CDR1 WSHSY, CDR2 SAAADI. The CDR3, as DNA: TGCGCCAGCTCTCTAGCGGGGGCTAACAATGAGCAGTTCTTC. As protein: CASSLAGANNEQFF.

The rearrangement uses TRBV4-3 and TRBJ2-5, with unresolved D. The J call is doubtful: the DNA matches TRBJ2-7 better. Per the germline V gene, CDR1 is LGHNA and CDR2 is YSLEER. This CDR3 comprises 14 residues. The CDR3: CASSQQRGPYEQYF. CDR3 DNA: TGCGCCAGCAGCCAACAACGAGGCCCCTACGAGCAGTACTTC.

About this clone: Sequence at one end of the junction differs from germline and may be a read error. V usage is TRBV27 and J usage is TRBJ2-1; 8 bases align to TRBD1. CDR3 length: 13 residues. Germline V gene sequence: CDR1 MNHEY, CDR2 SMNVEV (reference sequence). As DNA, the CDR3 is TGTGCCAGCAGTTTGCAGCAGGGGGCTTCCCTTCTCTTC. This sequence encodes CASSLQQGASLLF.

Only one count was recorded for this clone. The chain is built from TRBV30 and TRBJ2-1; 10 nucleotides agree with TRBD2. This CDR3 has 15 residues. After removal of 4 bases from V and 4 bases from J, the junction contained 7 bases not matched to a gene. Germline CDR1 GTSNPN, CDR2 SVGIG (reference sequence). CDR3 loop: CAWTATSGPYNEQFF. DNA for the CDR3: TGTGCCTGGACCGCGACTAGCGGGCCTTACAATGAGCAGTTCTTC.

The chain carries TRBV5-1 and TRBJ2-2, with D tentatively TRBD1 (6 bases). Germline CDR1 reads SGHRS; CDR2 reads YFSETQ. The germline V and J ends were trimmed by 0 bases and 0 bases, with 9 bases remaining between them. CDR3 length equals 16 residues. The DNA of the CDR3 is TGCGCCAGCAGCTTGGAGGGGACAACGAACACCGGGGAGCTGTTTTTT. The encoded protein is CASSLEGTTNTGELFF.

This chain joins TRBV6-1 and TRBJ2-5; possibly TRBD2 for D (6 bases). With 4 bases removed from V and 2 bases from J, the gap between germline ends came to 14 bases. The CDR3 spans 15 residues. Per the germline V gene, CDR1 is MNHNS and CDR2 is SASEGT. CDR3 sequence (DNA): TGTGCCAGCAGTGGCCGTGGAGGGAGACAAGAGACCCAGTACTTC. Translation: CASSGRGGRQETQYF.